Each of the 17 T cell receptor beta chains below was sequenced from the same sample in a study of blood T cell repertoires in COVID-19. Profiling relied on immunoSEQ multiplex PCR, and the TCRdb table lists in-frame clones only, not all of them. The profile shows 140,000 to 150,000 clones, over 70% of them singletons. The sequencing sample was made of peripheral blood. The receptors here all came from a woman aged 50 to 60 with acute or convalescent COVID-19.

J is TRBJ2-5 and V is TRBV7-6, with 7 bases that match TRBD1. V shed 0 bases, J shed 4 bases, and the junction held 5 bases outside the gene matches. The CDR3 covers 15 residues. The V gene's germline CDR1 is SGHVS and CDR2 FNYEAQ. CDR3 sequence (DNA): TGTGCCAGCAGCTTAGCTGCGGCAGGGGGAGAGACCCAGTACTTC. As protein: CASSLAAAGGETQYF.

J is TRBJ2-5 and V is TRBV28; D unresolved. V shed 5 bases and J shed 4 bases, with 11 bases lying between them. Germline CDR1 is MDHEN and CDR2 is SYDVKM. This CDR3 region has 13 residues. In DNA, the CDR3 is TGTGCCAGCAGTCAAACCGGTCTAGAGACCCAGTACTTC. It specifies CASSQTGLETQYF.

V is TRBV18 and J is TRBJ1-3; D gene ambiguous. The V gene lost 2 bases and the J gene lost 0 bases, with 11 bases spanning the gap. This CDR3 spans 16 amino acids. Germline V gene lookup returns CDR1 KGHSH and CDR2 LQKENI. This CDR3 reads CASSPKTGPSGNTIYF. CDR3 DNA sequence: TGTGCCAGCTCACCAAAGACGGGTCCCTCTGGAAACACCATATATTTT. The full variable domain, rest sourced from reference TRBV18 and TRBJ1-3, is NAGVMQNPRHLVRRRGQEARLRCSPMKGHSHVYWYRQLPEEGLKFMVYLQKENIIDESGMPKERFSAEFPKEGPSILRIQQVVRGDSAAYFCASSPKTGPSGNTIYFGEGSWLTVV.

The rearrangement joins TRBV5-6 to TRBJ1-6, with no clear D. This CDR3 region has 17 residues. The germline V gene has CDR1 SGHDT and CDR2 YYEEEE. The V gene lost 1 base and the J gene lost 2 bases, with 13 bases spanning the gap. The CDR3 DNA is TGTGCCAGCAGCTTGCATTGGGAGGGAACCTATAATTCACCCCTCCACTTT. Translated, it gives CASSLHWEGTYNSPLHF.

V usage is TRBV27 and J usage is TRBJ1-5; TRBD1 agrees at 12 bases. After removal of 7 bases from V and 5 bases from J, the junction contained 6 bases not matched to a gene. The CDR3 has 15 amino acids. Germline CDR1 is MNHEY and CDR2 is SMNVEV (reference sequence). The DNA of the CDR3 is TGTGCCAGCAAATGGGGGACAGGGGGCGATCAGCCCCAGCATTTT. This gives the protein CASKWGTGGDQPQHF.

This clone has only one observation. The junction and the germline gene differ at one end; a read error may be behind it. V and J are TRBV7-7 and TRBJ2-7, with 7 bases fitting TRBD1. Germline-derived CDR1 and CDR2 are SSHAT and FNYEAQ (reference sequence). This CDR3 region has 15 residues. The CDR3, as DNA: TGTGCTAGCAGCTTAGGGCCAGGGGGTAGCTACGAGCAGTACTTC. Translating it yields CASSLGPGGSYEQYF.

CDR3 region: CASSLADKGYEQYF. The CDR3 bases are TGTGCCAGCAGCTTAGCGGACAAGGGCTACGAGCAGTACTTC. V and J are TRBV7-8 and TRBJ2-7; tentatively, D is TRBD1 (5 bases). Germline CDR1 SGHVS, CDR2 FQNEAQ. This CDR3 has 14 residues. V lost 0 bases and J 3 bases, leaving 9 bases between the germline ends.

The chain couples TRBV9 to TRBJ2-5; 9 positions match TRBD1. Germline V gives CDR1 SGDLS, CDR2 YYNGEE. The CDR3 sequence is 15 residues long. V was pared by 3 bases and J by 5 bases, with 8 bases of the junction left unmatched. This chain's CDR3 is CASSGGTGRVETQYF. In DNA, the CDR3 is TGTGCCAGCAGCGGCGGGACAGGGAGAGTGGAGACCCAGTACTTC.

V gene TRBV11-2 combines with J gene TRBJ2-1, with 8 bases fitting TRBD1. The trim removed 2 bases at V and 6 bases at J, leaving 9 bases unmatched. The CDR3 loop spans 16 amino acids. CDR1 SGHAT and CDR2 FQNNGV come from the germline V gene. DNA for the CDR3: TGTGCCAGCAGCTTATCACTATTGGGACAGGCCAATGAGCAGTTCTTC. This codes for CASSLSLLGQANEQFF.

The chain has TRBV10-3 and TRBJ2-1, with 7 bases that match TRBD2. V dropped 3 bases and J dropped 2; count of bases not matched to a gene: 4. Germline V CDR1 and CDR2: ENHRY, SYGVKD. This CDR3 comprises 15 residues. CDR3: CAISDTSVTYNEQFF. CDR3 sequence (DNA): TGTGCCATCAGTGATACTAGCGTGACCTACAATGAGCAGTTCTTC.

The J gene is TRBJ1-2, the V gene TRBV29-1; the D gene is possibly TRBD1 (6 bases). The V gene lost 5 bases and the J gene lost 4 bases, with 17 bases spanning the gap. The CDR3 has 14 residues. From germline, CDR1 is SQVTM and CDR2 ANQGSEA. The CDR3 sequence is CSVISGGEGYGYTF. Written as DNA, the CDR3 is TGCAGCGTTATATCGGGGGGCGAAGGCTATGGCTACACCTTC.

The chain recombines TRBV29-1 with TRBJ2-5; no reliable D call. Germline-derived CDR1 and CDR2 are SQVTM and ANQGSEA. CDR3 length: 12 amino acids. V gave up 5 bases and J gave up 4 bases, with 11 bases separating them. The CDR3 DNA reads TGCAGCGTTACTTCCGGGTTAGAGACCCAGTACTTC. It specifies CSVTSGLETQYF.

This clone was recorded once. The CDR3 DNA reads as TGCGCCAGCAGCCCTCGGACAGGGGGGGTGGGGAACACTGAAGCTTTCTTT. It encodes CASSPRTGGVGNTEAFF. The chain carries TRBV4-1 and TRBJ1-1; 10 nucleotides align to TRBD1. The CDR3 consists of 17 residues. V trimming: 4 bases; J trimming: 1 base; junction bases outside the gene matches: 9. CDR1 and CDR2 from the germline V gene are MGHRA and YSYEKL.

The chain combines TRBV11-2 with TRBJ2-1, with 7 positions matching TRBD2. CDR3 size: 16 residues. Germline CDR1 SGHAT, CDR2 FQNNGV. The ends lost 6 bases at V and 4 bases at J; junction bases unmatched: 12. For the CDR3, the DNA is TGTGCCAGCAGTTGGGGGGGACTTTCCGTTTACAATGAGCAGTTCTTC. Amino acid sequence: CASSWGGLSVYNEQFF.

The chain couples TRBV5-1 to TRBJ1-1; TRBD1 aligns across 8 bases. This CDR3 contains 15 residues. V was clipped by 4 bases and J by 1 base; unmatched bases: 6. CDR1 and CDR2 (germline): SGHRS, YFSETQ. For the CDR3, the DNA is TGCGCCAGCAGCCTTGGACAGGGTAGGAACACTGAAGCTTTCTTT. Translated: CASSLGQGRNTEAFF.

This clone was observed a few times. The V call is TRBV27, the J call TRBJ1-2; possibly TRBD1 for D (5 bases). The CDR3 totals 15 residues. Germline values: CDR1 MNHEY, CDR2 SMNVEV (reference sequence). V was clipped by 5 bases and J by 3 bases, with 16 bases between them. CDR3 loop: CASSPKRGRHYGYTF. In nucleotides, the CDR3 is TGTGCCAGCAGTCCAAAGCGGGGCAGGCACTATGGCTACACCTTC.

The chain combines TRBV10-3 with TRBJ1-2; 7 nucleotides align to TRBD1. Per the germline V gene, CDR1 is ENHRY and CDR2 is SYGVKD. J gave up 4 bases and V 4 bases, and 9 bases lay outside the gene matches. This CDR3 comprises 15 residues. CDR3 loop: CAISGQVGDSYGYTF. The CDR3 DNA is TGTGCCATCAGTGGACAAGTCGGGGACAGCTATGGCTACACCTTC.